The 28 T cell receptor beta chains reported below all come from one sample, sequenced in a study of metastatic and nonmetastatic thyroid tumors. TCRdb reanalyzed the PCR reads via MiXCR. In the table there are approximately 28,000 clones, about 15% of which are singletons. No patient had received any treatment before thyroid surgery. Material for sequencing was blood. These receptors all stem from a male donor with papillary thyroid cancer or a benign thyroid nodule (not recorded which). Some clones in this sample may be carry-over from other donors' samples.

This clone turned up a few times. This rearrangement joins TRBV27 to TRBJ1-1, with TRBD1 matching 7 bases. The CDR3 contains 15 residues. Germline CDR1 MNHEY, CDR2 SMNVEV (reference sequence). V was clipped by 4 bases and J by 1 base; unmatched bases: 6. The CDR3 loop reads CASSSGQHTNTEAFF. The CDR3 bases are TGTGCCAGCAGTTCGGGACAGCATACGAACACTGAAGCTTTCTTT.

This clone was picked up many times. V usage is TRBV2 and J usage is TRBJ2-3; no clear D gene. V was trimmed by 4 bases and J by 0 bases, leaving 8 bases between them. CDR3 size: 14 residues. CDR1 is SNHLY, CDR2 FYNNEI, per germline. DNA of the CDR3: TGTGCCAGCAGTGTCGCCCTTAGCACAGATACGCAGTATTTT. Its protein is CASSVALSTDTQYF.

In its sample, this clone was seen many times. The chain carries TRBV11-3 and TRBJ2-2; either TRBD1 or TRBD2 may fit D (5 bases each). Germline loops: CDR1 SGHNT, CDR2 YENEEA. V lost 8 bases and J lost 4, with 14 bases in between. The CDR3 runs 14 residues. CDR3 loop: CASCRDLITGELFF. In DNA, the CDR3 is TGTGCCAGCTGCCGGGACCTCATCACCGGGGAGCTGTTTTTT.

This clone was counted between two and nine times. This clone may be a read error of a much larger clone one base away. The sample holds other DNA sequences that translate to the same CDR3. This chain joins TRBV7-9 and TRBJ1-4, with TRBD1 matching 7 bases. The V gene's germline CDR1 is SEHNR and CDR2 FQNEAQ (reference sequence). There are 15 residues in the CDR3. The CDR3 reads CASSLGGGAGEKLFF. The CDR3 DNA is TGTGCCAGCAGCTTAGGAGGGGGCGCCGGTGAAAAACTGTTCTTT.

Many counts were recorded for this clone. This rearrangement joins TRBV13 to TRBJ2-7, with D maybe TRBD1 (6 bases). V was clipped by 8 bases and J by 1 base, with 15 bases between them. Germline CDR1 is PRHDT and CDR2 is FYEKMQ (reference sequence). The CDR3 loop spans 14 amino acids. The CDR3 sequence: CASVTRGRSYEQYF. As DNA, the CDR3 is TGTGCCAGCGTTACCAGGGGTCGGTCCTACGAGCAGTACTTC. Supplemented by reference TRBV13 and TRBJ2-7, the full variable domain reads AAGVIQSPRHLIKEKRETATLKCYPIPRHDTVYWYQQGPGQDPQFLISFYEKMQSDKGSIPDRFSAQQFSDYHSELNMSSLELGDSALYFCASVTRGRSYEQYFGPGTRLTVT.

J is TRBJ2-1 and V is TRBV7-2; 15 positions match TRBD2. The junction had 7 bases not matched to a gene; V was cut back by 4 bases and J by 15 bases. This CDR3 has 14 residues. Germline-derived CDR1 and CDR2 are SGHTA and FQGNSA. CDR3 amino acids: CASSSAGTSGGRFF. CDR3 sequence (DNA): TGTGCCAGCAGCTCAGCCGGGACTAGCGGGGGGAGGTTCTTC.

This sequence joins TRBV9 and TRBJ2-1; 7 bases map to TRBD2. Trimming cost V 7 bases and J 6 bases; bases outside gene matches: 13. The V gene's germline CDR1 is SGDLS and CDR2 YYNGEE. The CDR3 spans 15 residues. CDR3 in DNA: TGTGCCAGCCGCCCTGTATCGGGAGGCCTCAATGAGCAGTTCTTC. This sequence encodes CASRPVSGGLNEQFF.

This clone was counted between two and nine times. The chain is built from TRBV5-8 and TRBJ1-1; no definite D call. This CDR3 has 10 amino acids. V was pared by 5 bases and J by 7 bases, with 6 bases between. Germline V gene data show CDR1 as SGHTS and CDR2 as YDEGEE. In DNA, the CDR3 is TGTGCCAGCAGTCCAATTGAAGCTTTCTTT. Its translation is CASSPIEAFF.

The sample holds many counts of this clone. The chain has TRBV10-1 and TRBJ1-1; 7 bases are a match to TRBD1. This CDR3 comprises 15 residues. The V and J ends lost 4 bases and 5 bases, in that order; junction bases with no gene match: 10. The germline CDR1 and CDR2 sequences are WNHNN and SYGVQD (reference sequence). CDR3 DNA sequence: TGCGCCAGCAGTGCGAAACAGGGGACGGGGACTGAAGCTTTCTTT. This encodes CASSAKQGTGTEAFF.

In this sample, this clone turned up many times. V and J are TRBV20-1 and TRBJ2-7; no clear D. This CDR3 spans 12 amino acids. The ends were cut back, 2 bases at V and 9 bases at J, with 14 bases in the middle. Germline loops: CDR1 DFQATT, CDR2 SNEGSKA (reference sequence). Here the CDR3 reads CSARPTESAQYF. The DNA for the CDR3 is TGCAGTGCTAGACCCACGGAATCCGCGCAGTACTTC.

The table lists this clone with many counts. J is TRBJ2-7 and V is TRBV6-1; 10 bases map to TRBD1. The CDR3 totals 15 residues. Germline V gene data show CDR1 as MNHNS and CDR2 as SASEGT. Trimming cost V 5 bases and J 2 bases; bases outside gene matches: 6. CDR3 sequence: CASSNKDRGAYEQYF. The CDR3 DNA is TGTGCCAGCAGTAACAAGGACAGGGGGGCCTACGAGCAGTACTTC.

Ten or more counts support this clone. Other DNA sequences of this sample code for an identical CDR3. V is TRBV7-6 and J is TRBJ2-1; a weak D match, TRBD2 (7 bases). Germline values: CDR1 SGHVS, CDR2 FNYEAQ. There are 15 residues in the CDR3. The germline V and J ends were trimmed by 2 bases and 8 bases, with 16 bases remaining between them. The CDR3 loop reads CASSLWEGRGDEQFF. DNA for the CDR3: TGTGCCAGCAGCTTATGGGAGGGCAGGGGTGATGAGCAGTTCTTC.

This clone has at least ten counts. The V and J genes are TRBV20-1 and TRBJ1-1; TRBD1 is a possible D gene (6 bases). V was pared by 1 base and J by 3 bases, with 18 bases between. The CDR3 runs 16 residues. Germline lookup yields CDR1 DFQATT and CDR2 SNEGSKA (reference sequence). CDR3 DNA sequence: TGCAGTGCTAGAGTAGGGGGGTCAGGGGTGGACACTGAAGCTTTCTTT. Translated: CSARVGGSGVDTEAFF.

This clone appeared many times. V gene TRBV7-9 combines with J gene TRBJ1-2; no clear D. Germline-derived CDR1 and CDR2 are SEHNR and FQNEAQ (reference sequence). Trimming cost V 4 bases and J 4 bases, with 10 bases left between them. There are 13 residues in the CDR3. CDR3 region: CASSYGGGYGYTF. CDR3 nucleotide sequence: TGTGCCAGCAGCTACGGTGGCGGCTATGGCTACACCTTC.

In this sample, this clone turned up many times. J is TRBJ1-2 and V is TRBV28; 7 positions agree with TRBD1. In germline, CDR1 is MDHEN, CDR2 SYDVKM. The CDR3 has 16 residues. The junction had 15 bases not matched to a gene; V was cut back by 6 bases and J by 5 bases. The CDR3: CASRTQTGRGEYGYTF. The CDR3 coding sequence is TGTGCCAGCAGGACACAAACGGGCAGGGGGGAATATGGCTACACCTTC.

The chain recombines TRBV27 with TRBJ1-2; TRBD1 agrees at 9 bases. The CDR3 has 17 amino acids. Germline V CDR1 and CDR2: MNHEY, SMNVEV (reference sequence). V shed 1 base and J 7 bases; nucleotides not matched to a gene: 13. CDR3 bases: TGTGCCAGCAGTTTATTCTCTCCCGGGACAGGGACTTTTGGCTACACCTTC. The encoded protein is CASSLFSPGTGTFGYTF.

The chain uses TRBV19 and TRBJ2-2; TRBD2 is a possible D gene (6 bases). CDR3 length equals 16 residues. Germline values: CDR1 LNHDA, CDR2 SQIVND (reference sequence). The V end lost 3 bases, the J end lost 3 bases, and 14 bases lay between the germline ends. Written as DNA, the CDR3 is TGTGCCAGTAGTATGGCGGGGCTAGCTCACACCGGGGAGCTGTTTTTT. Translated: CASSMAGLAHTGELFF.

This clone was counted ten times or more. The chain couples TRBV7-2 to TRBJ1-1; no reliable D call. The V end lost 0 bases, the J end lost 3 bases, and 11 bases lay between the germline ends. CDR1 and CDR2 from the germline V gene are SGHTA and FQGNSA. The length of the CDR3 is 15 residues. The CDR3 reads CASSLAGTRDTEAFF. In nucleotides, the CDR3 is TGTGCCAGCAGCTTAGCTGGCACCCGGGACACTGAAGCTTTCTTT.

This clone was seen ten or more times. The sample holds other DNA sequences that translate to the same CDR3. The CDR3 DNA reads as TGTGCCAGCGGCCTATGGACAGGCGATGAGCAGTTCTTC. Protein: CASGLWTGDEQFF. The rearrangement links TRBV12-3 or TRBV12-4 to TRBJ2-1; 7 bases align to TRBD1. The CDR3 is 13 residues long. Trimming took 8 bases from V and 8 from J; bases not matched to a gene: 9.

This clone appeared many times. The CDR3 bases are TGTGCCAGCTCACCACCGGTGTCACAGGACCATGAGCAGTTCTTC. It yields the protein CASSPPVSQDHEQFF. The rearrangement joins TRBV18 to TRBJ2-1; a weak D match, TRBD1 (5 bases). This CDR3 contains 15 residues. The V end was cut by 0 bases, the J end by 8 bases, with 14 bases between. Germline V gene sequence: CDR1 KGHSH, CDR2 LQKENI.

The V gene is TRBV14, the J gene TRBJ1-2; D unresolved. Germline CDR1 is SGHDN and CDR2 is FVKESK. V was trimmed by 3 bases and J by 4 bases, leaving 18 bases between them. The CDR3 covers 16 residues. The CDR3 spells CASSQSPHREPYGYTF. The CDR3 nucleotides read TGTGCCAGCAGCCAGTCGCCCCACAGAGAACCCTATGGCTACACCTTC.

J is TRBJ2-1 and V is TRBV18; 10 positions match TRBD2. Germline CDR1 KGHSH, CDR2 LQKENI. The CDR3 loop spans 16 amino acids. The J segment lost 3 bases and the V segment lost 4 bases, leaving 6 bases of the junction unmatched. CDR3 coding DNA: TGTGCCAGCTCACGCTTCCTAGCGGGAGACTACAATGAGCAGTTCTTC. It encodes CASSRFLAGDYNEQFF.

This clone was detected ten times or more. The chain employs TRBV7-9 and TRBJ2-1; D uncertain. The germline CDR1 and CDR2 sequences are SEHNR and FQNEAQ (reference sequence). The V end was cut by 3 bases, the J end by 5 bases, with 5 bases between. This CDR3 contains 12 residues. This CDR3 is CASSLGNNEQFF. CDR3 sequence (DNA): TGTGCCAGCAGCTTGGGAAACAATGAGCAGTTCTTC.

Ten or more counts support this clone. The rearrangement uses TRBV12-3 or TRBV12-4 and TRBJ2-2, with D maybe TRBD1 (5 bases). The germline V and J ends were trimmed by 2 bases and 0 bases, with 10 bases remaining between them. This CDR3 is 16 amino acids long. The CDR3 nucleotides are TGTGCCAGCAGTTTATATGACAGCGCGAACACCGGGGAGCTGTTTTTT. Translation: CASSLYDSANTGELFF.

The chain uses TRBV11-2 and TRBJ1-4; 11 bases agree with TRBD1. Germline CDR1 is SGHAT and CDR2 is FQNNGV. V trimming: 5 bases; J trimming: 2 bases; junction bases outside the gene matches: 13. This CDR3 contains 19 residues. The CDR3 nucleotides are TGTGCCAGCAGCGGAGGGACAGGGGGGTTTTTCGAGACTAATGAAAAACTGTTTTTT. This sequence encodes CASSGGTGGFFETNEKLFF.

This clone showed up many times. The genes are TRBV7-9 and TRBJ2-3; 10 nucleotides line up with TRBD2. CDR1 and CDR2 (germline): SEHNR, FQNEAQ (reference sequence). V was pared by 2 bases and J by 5 bases, with 4 bases of the junction left unmatched. The CDR3 has 15 residues. CDR3 coding DNA: TGTGCCAGCAGCTTAACTAGCGGGAAAGTAGATACGCAGTATTTT. The encoded protein is CASSLTSGKVDTQYF.

This clone has a count of ten or more. The chain carries TRBV6-1 and TRBJ1-4; maybe TRBD1 (6 bases). V lost 6 bases and J lost 7, with 15 bases in between. The CDR3 is 14 residues long. CDR1 is MNHNS, CDR2 SASEGT, per germline. CDR3 in amino acids: CASRPRGPGEKLFF. The DNA of the CDR3 is TGTGCCAGCAGACCCCGGGGGCCGGGTGAAAAACTGTTTTTT.

Ten or more counts support this clone. J is TRBJ1-4 and V is TRBV9; D is uncertain. This CDR3 spans 15 amino acids. V shed 4 bases and J shed 4 bases, with 14 bases lying between them. CDR1 is SGDLS, CDR2 YYNGEE, per germline. In DNA form, the CDR3 reads TGTGCCAGCAGCCCAAACTGGGTCGGTAATGAAAAACTGTTTTTT. It encodes CASSPNWVGNEKLFF.